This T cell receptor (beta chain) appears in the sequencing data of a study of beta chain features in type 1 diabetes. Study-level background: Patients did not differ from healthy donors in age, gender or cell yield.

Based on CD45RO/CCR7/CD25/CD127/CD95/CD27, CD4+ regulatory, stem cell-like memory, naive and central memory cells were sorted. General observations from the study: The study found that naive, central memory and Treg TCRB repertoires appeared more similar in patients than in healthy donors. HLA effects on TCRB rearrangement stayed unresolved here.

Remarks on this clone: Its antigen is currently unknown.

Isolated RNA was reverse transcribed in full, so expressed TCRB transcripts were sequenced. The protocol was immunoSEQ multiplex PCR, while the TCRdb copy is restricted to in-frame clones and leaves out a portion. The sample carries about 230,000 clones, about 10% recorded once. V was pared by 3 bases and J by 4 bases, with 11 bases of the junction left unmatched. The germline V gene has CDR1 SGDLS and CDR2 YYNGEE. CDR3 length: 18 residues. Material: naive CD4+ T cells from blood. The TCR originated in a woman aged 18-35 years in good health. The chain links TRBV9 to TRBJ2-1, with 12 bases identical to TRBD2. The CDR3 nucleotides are TGTGCCAGCAGCGGTCTGCGACTAGCGGGAGACCCTTACAATGAGCAGTTCTTC. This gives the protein CASSGLRLAGDPYNEQFF. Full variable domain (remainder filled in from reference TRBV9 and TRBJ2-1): DSGVTQTPKHLITATGQRVTLRCSPRSGDLSVYWYQQSLDQGLQFLIQYYNGEERAKGNILERFSAQQFPDLHSELNLSSLELGDSALYFCASSGLRLAGDPYNEQFFGPGTRLTVL.